This T cell receptor (beta chain) was obtained from a study of cytomegalovirus exposure and HLA in healthy donors. The CDR3 length is 13 residues. Germline V gives CDR1 MNHEY, CDR2 SVGAGI. V was pared by 0 bases and J by 6 bases, with 7 bases between. Although they were nominally healthy when sampled, donors likely had unrecorded immune exposures. The PCR contained 60 Vbeta and 13 Jbeta primers. Sequencing was performed with immunoSEQ multiplex PCR; in TCRdb, only in-frame clones are kept and a portion is missing. The sample yields fewer than 200,000 clones, approximately 82% seen once. The sequence came from a man aged 35-49 years in good health and CMV-seropositive. V gene TRBV6-5 combines with J gene TRBJ2-3; D remains ambiguous. The sample taken for sequencing was PBMCs. The CDR3 coding sequence is TGTGCCAGCAGTTACTCGGGCCGGGATACGCAGTATTTT. Amino acids: CASSYSGRDTQYF.